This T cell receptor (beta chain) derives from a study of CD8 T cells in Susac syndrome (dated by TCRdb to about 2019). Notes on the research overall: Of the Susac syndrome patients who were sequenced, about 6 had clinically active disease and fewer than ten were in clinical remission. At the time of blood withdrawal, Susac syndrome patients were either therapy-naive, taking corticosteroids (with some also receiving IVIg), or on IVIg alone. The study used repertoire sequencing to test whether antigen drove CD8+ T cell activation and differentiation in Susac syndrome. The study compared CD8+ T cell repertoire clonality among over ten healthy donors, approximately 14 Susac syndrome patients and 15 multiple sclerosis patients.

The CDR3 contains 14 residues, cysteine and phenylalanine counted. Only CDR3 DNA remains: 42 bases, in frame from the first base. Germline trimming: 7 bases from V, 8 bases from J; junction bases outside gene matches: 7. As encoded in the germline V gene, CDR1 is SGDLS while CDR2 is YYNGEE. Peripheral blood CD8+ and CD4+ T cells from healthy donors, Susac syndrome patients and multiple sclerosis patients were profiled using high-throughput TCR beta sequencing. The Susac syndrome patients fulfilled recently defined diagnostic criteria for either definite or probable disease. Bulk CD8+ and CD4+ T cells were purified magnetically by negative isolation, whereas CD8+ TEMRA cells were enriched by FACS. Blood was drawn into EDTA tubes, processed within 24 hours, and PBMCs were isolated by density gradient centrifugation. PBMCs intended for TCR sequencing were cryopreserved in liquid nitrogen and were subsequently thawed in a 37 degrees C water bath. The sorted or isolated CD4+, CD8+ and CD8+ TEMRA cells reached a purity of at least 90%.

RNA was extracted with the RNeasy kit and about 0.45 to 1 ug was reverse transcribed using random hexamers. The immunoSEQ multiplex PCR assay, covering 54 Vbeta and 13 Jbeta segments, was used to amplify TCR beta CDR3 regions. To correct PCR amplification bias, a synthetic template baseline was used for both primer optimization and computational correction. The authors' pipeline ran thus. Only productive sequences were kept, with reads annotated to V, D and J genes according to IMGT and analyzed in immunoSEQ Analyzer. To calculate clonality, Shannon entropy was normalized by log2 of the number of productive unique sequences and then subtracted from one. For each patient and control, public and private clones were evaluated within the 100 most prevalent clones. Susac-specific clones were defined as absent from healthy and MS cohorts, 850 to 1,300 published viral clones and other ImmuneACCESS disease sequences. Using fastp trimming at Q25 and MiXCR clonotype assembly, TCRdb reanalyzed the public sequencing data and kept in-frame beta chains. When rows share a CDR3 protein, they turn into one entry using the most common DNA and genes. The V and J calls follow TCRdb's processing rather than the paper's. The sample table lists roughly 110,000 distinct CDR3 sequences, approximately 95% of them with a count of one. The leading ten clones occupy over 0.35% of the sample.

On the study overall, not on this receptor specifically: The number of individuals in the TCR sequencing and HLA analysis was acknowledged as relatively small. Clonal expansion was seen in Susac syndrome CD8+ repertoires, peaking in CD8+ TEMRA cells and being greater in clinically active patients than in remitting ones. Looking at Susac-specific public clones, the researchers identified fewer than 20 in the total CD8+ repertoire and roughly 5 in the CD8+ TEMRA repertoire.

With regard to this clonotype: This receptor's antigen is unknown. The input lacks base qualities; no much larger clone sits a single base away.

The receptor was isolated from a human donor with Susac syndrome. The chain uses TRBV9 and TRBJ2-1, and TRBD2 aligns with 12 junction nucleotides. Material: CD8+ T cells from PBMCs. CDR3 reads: CASGASGGEYEQFF. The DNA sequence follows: TGTGCCAGCGGGGCTAGCGGGGGGGAGTATGAGCAGTTCTTC.